This note documents a single T cell receptor beta chain sequence. These data belong to a study of cytomegalovirus exposure and HLA in healthy donors. Primers: 60 Vbeta forward and 13 Jbeta reverse. Libraries were prepared by immunoSEQ multiplex PCR; TCRdb keeps only in-frame clonotypes and omits some of them. Its table records about 70,000 clones. The germline CDR1 and CDR2 sequences are ENHRY and SYGVKD. The CDR3 totals 15 residues. V dropped 6 bases and J dropped 2 bases, with 17 bases sitting between them. The rearrangement links TRBV10-3 to TRBJ2-7, with D uncertain. Sequencing was performed on PBMCs. This receptor was obtained from a female donor in good health and CMV-seropositive. CDR3: CAIRPAPDNPYEQYF. The CDR3 region has the DNA TGTGCCATCAGGCCCGCTCCAGATAACCCCTACGAGCAGTACTTC.